The entry below describes one T cell receptor beta chain. This entry belongs to a study of blood T cell repertoires in COVID-19. Overall study: Donors in the United States, Italy and Spain gave samples during acute or convalescent COVID-19. T cells, B-cell-depleted T cells, or PBMCs provided the cDNA or gDNA that served as material.

Trimming removed 6 bases at V and 8 bases at J, with 16 bases between. The CDR3 has 13 residues. Germline CDR1 reads MNHEY; CDR2 reads SMNVEV (reference sequence). Original processing methods: Estimation of nucleated cell counts relied on the amplification of reference gene primers. TCRdb's copy holds only in-frame clones and misses some; the assay was immunoSEQ multiplex PCR. That table furnishes V, J and clone size, whereas the DNA furnished D and trimming. The data contain 250,000 to 350,000 clones, around 85% of them singletons. This chain joins TRBV27 and TRBJ1-2, with a possible D match to TRBD1 (6 bases). This clonotype was sampled from a woman aged 25 to 39 who had recovered from COVID-19. The source material was peripheral blood. Here the CDR3 reads CASRQNGGAGYTF. CDR3 nucleotide sequence: TGTGCCAGCAGACAGAACGGGGGGGCAGGCTACACCTTC.